This TCR beta chain appears in the sequencing data of a study of shared clonotypes between healthy human individuals. Naive CD8 cells comprised CD45RO-negative, CCR7-positively selected cells, excluding terminally differentiated effector memory CD45RA+ cells. From germline, CDR1 is SGHKS and CDR2 YYEKEE (reference sequence). CDR3 length equals 15 residues. V was clipped by 4 bases and J by 4 bases; unmatched bases: 3. Around 30,000 T cell genomes, or 200 ng DNA, went into the sorted-subset replicate PCRs. The repertoire was sequenced with immunoSEQ multiplex PCR; TCRdb's copy has only in-frame clones and lacks some. The sample consists of around 2.1 million clones, roughly 91% of them appearing once.

This chain joins TRBV5-5 and TRBJ2-3; TRBD2 aligns across 13 bases. The clonotype comes from a man between 18 and 35 years old in good health. Some clones in this sample may be carry-over from other donors' samples. The sequenced sample consisted of naive CD8+ T cells from PBMCs. CDR3 region: CASSRTSGRADTQYF. The CDR3 nucleotides are TGTGCCAGCAGCCGGACTAGCGGGAGAGCAGATACGCAGTATTTT.